This TCR beta chain appears in the sequencing data of a study of T cells in Graves' hyperthyroidism and ophthalmopathy. In its sample, this clonotype was seen many times. The J segment lost 4 bases and the V segment lost 6 bases, leaving 4 bases of the junction unmatched. CDR1 and CDR2 from the germline V gene are MDHEN and SYDVKM. This CDR3 spans 13 amino acids. RNA transcripts yielded amplified TCR beta CDR3 regions. HTBI primers drove first-round RT-PCR of the TCR CDR3. From the multiplex PCR reads, TCRdb called clonotypes with MiXCR, one entry per CDR3 protein. This table holds 550,000 to 600,000 distinct CDR3 sequences, around 42% found once. The study based diagnoses on clinical symptoms, serum thyroxine and TRAb, thyroid ultrasound and orbital computed tomography.

The TCR comes from an adult woman with Graves' disease, either hyperthyroidism or ophthalmopathy (not recorded which). The chain carries TRBV28 and TRBJ1-2; 8 bases are shared with TRBD1. Sequences were obtained from peripheral blood or thyroid tissue (not recorded which). CDR3 in DNA: TGTGCCAGCAGCAAGACAGGGGCCTATGGCTACACCTTC. Translating gives CASSKTGAYGYTF.